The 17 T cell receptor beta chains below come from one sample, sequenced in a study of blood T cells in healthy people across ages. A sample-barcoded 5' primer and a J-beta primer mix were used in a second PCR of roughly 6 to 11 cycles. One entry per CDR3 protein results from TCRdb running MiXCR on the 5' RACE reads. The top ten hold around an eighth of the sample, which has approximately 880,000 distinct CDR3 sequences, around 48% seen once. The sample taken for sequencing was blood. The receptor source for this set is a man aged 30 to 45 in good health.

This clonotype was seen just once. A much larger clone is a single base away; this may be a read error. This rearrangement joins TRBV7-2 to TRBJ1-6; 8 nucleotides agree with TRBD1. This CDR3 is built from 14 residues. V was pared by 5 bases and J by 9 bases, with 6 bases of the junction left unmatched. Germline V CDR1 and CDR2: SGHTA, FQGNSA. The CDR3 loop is CASSVDRGSSPLHF. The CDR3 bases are TGTGCCAGCAGCGTCGACAGGGGTAGTTCACCCCTCCACTTT.

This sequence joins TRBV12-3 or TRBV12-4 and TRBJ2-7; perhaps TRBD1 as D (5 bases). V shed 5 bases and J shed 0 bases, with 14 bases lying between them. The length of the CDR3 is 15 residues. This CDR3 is CASSPFQGNSYEQYF. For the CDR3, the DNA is TGTGCCAGCAGTCCATTTCAGGGAAACTCCTACGAGCAGTACTTC.

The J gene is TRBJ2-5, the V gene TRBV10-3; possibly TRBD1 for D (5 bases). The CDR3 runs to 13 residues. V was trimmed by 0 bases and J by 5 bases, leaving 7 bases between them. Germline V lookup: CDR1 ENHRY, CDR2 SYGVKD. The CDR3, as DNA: TGTGCCATCAGTGAGTCGGGGCCGGAGACCCAGTACTTC. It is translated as CAISESGPETQYF.

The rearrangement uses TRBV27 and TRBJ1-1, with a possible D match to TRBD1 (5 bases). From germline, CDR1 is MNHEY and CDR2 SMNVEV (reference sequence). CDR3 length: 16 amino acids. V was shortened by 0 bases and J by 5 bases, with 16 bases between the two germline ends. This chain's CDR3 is CASSLSNRGGSTEAFF. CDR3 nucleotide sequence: TGTGCCAGCAGTTTATCGAATCGCGGGGGTAGTACTGAAGCTTTCTTT.

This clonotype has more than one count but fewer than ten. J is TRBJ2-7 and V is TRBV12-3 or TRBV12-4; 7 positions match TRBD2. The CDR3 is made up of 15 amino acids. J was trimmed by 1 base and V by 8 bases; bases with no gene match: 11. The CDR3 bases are TGTGCCAGCGTTGGCACCGGGACTACGTCCTACGAGCAGTACTTC. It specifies CASVGTGTTSYEQYF.

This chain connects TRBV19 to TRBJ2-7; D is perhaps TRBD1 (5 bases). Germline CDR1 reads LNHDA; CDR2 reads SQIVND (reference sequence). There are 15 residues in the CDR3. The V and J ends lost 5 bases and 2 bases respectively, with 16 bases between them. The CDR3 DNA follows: TGTGCCAGTAGTGAGAGTGGGCAGGGCACCTACGAGCAGTACTTC. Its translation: CASSESGQGTYEQYF.

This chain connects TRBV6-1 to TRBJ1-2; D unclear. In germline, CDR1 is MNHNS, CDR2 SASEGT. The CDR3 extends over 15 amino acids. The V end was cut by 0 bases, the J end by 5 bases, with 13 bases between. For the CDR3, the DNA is TGTGCCAGCAGTGAAGCTCTCACCTTCCTGTATGGCTACACCTTC. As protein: CASSEALTFLYGYTF.

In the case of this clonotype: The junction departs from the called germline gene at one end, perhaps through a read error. Here the CDR3 reads CAGSFGRVGYTF. CDR3 bases: TGTGCCGGCAGTTTCGGCAGGGTGGGCTACACCTTC. The chain is built from TRBV12-3 or TRBV12-4 and TRBJ1-2, with D possibly matching TRBD1 (5 bases). The CDR3 has 12 residues.

CDR3 DNA: TGCAGTGCTAGAGATTCGGGGAGAAGTACAGATACGCAGTATTTT. Protein: CSARDSGRSTDTQYF. The J gene is TRBJ2-3, the V gene TRBV20-1; a possible D gene is TRBD2 (5 bases). Per germline, CDR1 DFQATT and CDR2 SNEGSKA (reference sequence). This CDR3 spans 15 amino acids. The ends were cut back, 0 bases at V and 3 bases at J, with 13 bases in the middle.

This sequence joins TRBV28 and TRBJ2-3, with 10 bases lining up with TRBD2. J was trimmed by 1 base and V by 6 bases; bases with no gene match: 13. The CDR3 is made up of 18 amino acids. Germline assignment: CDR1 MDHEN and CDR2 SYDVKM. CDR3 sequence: CASSPLHPLAGGTDTQYF. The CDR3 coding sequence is TGTGCCAGCAGCCCACTTCACCCGCTAGCGGGGGGCACAGATACGCAGTATTTT.

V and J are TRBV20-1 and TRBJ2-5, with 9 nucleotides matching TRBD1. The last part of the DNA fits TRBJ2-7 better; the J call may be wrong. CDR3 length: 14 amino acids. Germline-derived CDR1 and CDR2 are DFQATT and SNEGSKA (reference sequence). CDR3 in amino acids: CSAHPGTGTYEQYF. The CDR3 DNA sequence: TGCAGTGCCCATCCCGGGACAGGGACCTACGAGCAGTACTTC.

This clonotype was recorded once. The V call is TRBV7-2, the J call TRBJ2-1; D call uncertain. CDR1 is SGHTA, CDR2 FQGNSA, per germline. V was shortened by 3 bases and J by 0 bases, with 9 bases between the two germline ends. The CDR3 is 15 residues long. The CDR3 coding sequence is TGTGCCAGCAGCTTCGCAGCTAGCTCCTACAATGAGCAGTTCTTC. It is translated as CASSFAASSYNEQFF.

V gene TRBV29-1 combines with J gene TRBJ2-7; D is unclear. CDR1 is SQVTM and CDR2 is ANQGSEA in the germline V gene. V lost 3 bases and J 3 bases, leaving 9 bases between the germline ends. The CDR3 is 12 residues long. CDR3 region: CSVDGNNYEQYF. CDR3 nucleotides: TGCAGCGTTGATGGGAACAACTACGAGCAGTACTTC.

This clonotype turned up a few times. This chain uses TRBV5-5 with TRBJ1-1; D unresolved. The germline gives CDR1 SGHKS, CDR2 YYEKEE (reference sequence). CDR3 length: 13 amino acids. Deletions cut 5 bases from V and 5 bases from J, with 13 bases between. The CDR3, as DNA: TGTGCCAGCAGTGTCGCCGGTCGTACTGAAGCTTTCTTT. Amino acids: CASSVAGRTEAFF. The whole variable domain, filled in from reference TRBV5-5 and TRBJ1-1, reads DAGVTQSPTHLIKTRGQQVTLRCSPISGHKSVSWYQQVLGQGPQFIFQYYEKEERGRGNFPDRFSARQFPNYSSELNVNALLLGDSALYLCASSVAGRTEAFFGQGTRLTVV.

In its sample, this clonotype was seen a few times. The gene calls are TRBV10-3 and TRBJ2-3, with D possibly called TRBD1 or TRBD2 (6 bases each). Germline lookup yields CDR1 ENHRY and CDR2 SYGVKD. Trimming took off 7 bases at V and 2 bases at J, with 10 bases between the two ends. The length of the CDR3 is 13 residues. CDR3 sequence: CAIKGGATDTQYF. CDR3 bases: TGTGCCATCAAGGGGGGAGCCACAGATACGCAGTATTTT.

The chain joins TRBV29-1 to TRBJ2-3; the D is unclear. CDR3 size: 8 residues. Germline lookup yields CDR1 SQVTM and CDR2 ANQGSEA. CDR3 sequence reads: CGYDTQYF. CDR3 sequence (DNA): TGCGGCTACGATACGCAGTATTTT.

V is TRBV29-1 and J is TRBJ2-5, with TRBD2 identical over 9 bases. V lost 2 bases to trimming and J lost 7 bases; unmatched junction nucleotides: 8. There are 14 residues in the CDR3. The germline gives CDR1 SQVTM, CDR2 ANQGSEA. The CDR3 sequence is CSVERASGARTQYF. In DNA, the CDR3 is TGCAGCGTTGAAAGGGCTAGCGGGGCCAGGACCCAGTACTTC.